This TCR beta chain was sequenced in a study of T cells after yellow fever vaccination. For the study at large: With SMART-Seq v4 Ultra Low Input, the fractions containing low cell numbers were prepared.

Whole-study results and caveats: In FACS-sorted repertoires, abundant clonotypes from the bulk population could appear as contaminants. Subsequent booster samples again held most clones from primary vaccination (96% CD4, about 90% CD8).

On this clonotype itself: Its antigen is not identified.

CDR3 length equals 17 residues. V was pared by 0 bases and J by 1 base, with 13 bases between. Germline V gene lookup returns CDR1 LGHNA and CDR2 YSLEER. A 5'RACE template-switching step, the method used to make TCR cDNA, added a universal primer site and UMIs. TCRdb itself ran the 5' RACE reads through MiXCR, one entry per CDR3 protein. Of 550,000 or so distinct CDR3 sequences in the sample, roughly a fifth are singletons; the top ten hold around an eighth. The chain is built from TRBV4-3 and TRBJ2-4; D is possibly TRBD2 (6 bases). The TCR comes from a young man who received the YFV17D yellow fever vaccine. Specimen: PBMCs, collected 15 days after the yellow fever booster vaccination. The CDR3 reads CASSQEPGRKAKNIQYF. CDR3 in DNA: TGCGCCAGCAGCCAAGAACCGGGGAGGAAGGCCAAAAACATTCAGTACTTC.